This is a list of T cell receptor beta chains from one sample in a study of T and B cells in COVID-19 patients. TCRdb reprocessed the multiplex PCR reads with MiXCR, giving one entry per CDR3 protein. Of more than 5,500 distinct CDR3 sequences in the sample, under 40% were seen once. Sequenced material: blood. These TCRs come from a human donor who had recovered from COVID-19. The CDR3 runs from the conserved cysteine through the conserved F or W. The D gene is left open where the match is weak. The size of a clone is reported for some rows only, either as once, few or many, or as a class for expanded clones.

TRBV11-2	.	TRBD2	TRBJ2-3	CASSSLLAGGSDTQYF	TGTGCCAGCAGCTCCCTCCTAGCGGGGGGGTCAGATACGCAGTATTTT
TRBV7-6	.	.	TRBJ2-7	CASSSDFGQDSSYEQYF	TGTGCCAGCAGCTCCGATTTTGGTCAAGACAGCTCCTACGAGCAGTACTTC
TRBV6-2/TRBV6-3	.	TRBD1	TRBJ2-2	CASRRLEGAGGELFF	TGTGCCAGCAGACGACTCGAGGGGGCGGGCGGGGAGCTGTTTTTT
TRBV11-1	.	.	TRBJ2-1	CASSPRGSSYNEQFF	TGTGCCAGCAGCCCTCGGGGGTCCTCCTACAATGAGCAGTTCTTC
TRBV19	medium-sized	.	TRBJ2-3	CASSTGKSEYTQYF	TGTGCCAGTAGTACAGGAAAGAGCGAGTATACGCAGTATTTT
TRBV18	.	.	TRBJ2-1	CASSPGWNEQFF	TGTGCCAGCTCACCGGGTTGGAATGAGCAGTTCTTC
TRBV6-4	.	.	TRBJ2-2	CASSSGGQNTGELFF	TGTGCCAGCAGCTCCGGGGGGCAAAACACCGGGGAGCTGTTTTTT
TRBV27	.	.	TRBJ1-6	CASSLSGARGPVSPLHF	TGTGCCAGCAGTTTATCGGGGGCCCGGGGGCCAGTATCACCCCTCCACTTT
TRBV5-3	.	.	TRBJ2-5	CASSLGGRETQYF	TGCGCCAGCAGCTTGGGAGGACGGGAGACCCAGTACTTC
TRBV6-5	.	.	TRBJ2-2	CAVHPGDTHTGELFF	TGTGCAGTCCACCCCGGGGACACACACACCGGGGAGCTGTTTTTT
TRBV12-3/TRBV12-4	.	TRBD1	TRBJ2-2	CASRIDRVPGELFF	TGTGCCAGCAGGATCGACAGGGTACCCGGGGAGCTGTTTTTT
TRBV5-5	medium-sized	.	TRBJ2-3	CASSLAVPDTQYF	TGTGCCAGCAGCTTGGCGGTACCGGATACGCAGTATTTT
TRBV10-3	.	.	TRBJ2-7	CAISESIGSYEQYF	TGTGCCATCAGTGAGTCGATAGGGTCCTACGAGCAGTACTTC
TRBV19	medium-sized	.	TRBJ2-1	CASSRDRGMGSYNEQFF	TGTGCCAGTAGTAGAGATCGTGGTATGGGCTCCTACAATGAGCAGTTCTTC
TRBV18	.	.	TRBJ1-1	CASSRERSTEAFF	TGTGCCAGCTCAAGGGAGAGGAGCACTGAAGCTTTCTTT
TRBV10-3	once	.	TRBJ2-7	CAIREPGRSPYEQYF	TGTGCCATCAGGGAACCGGGACGATCCCCCTACGAGCAGTACTTC
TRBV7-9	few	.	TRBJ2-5	CASIPMGGQGQETQYF	TGTGCCAGCATCCCAATGGGGGGCCAAGGCCAAGAGACCCAGTACTTC
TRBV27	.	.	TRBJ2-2	CASSPLPSGTGELFF	TGTGCCAGCAGTCCGCTCCCCTCGGGCACCGGGGAGCTGTTTTTT
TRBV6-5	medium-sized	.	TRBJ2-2	CASSWGTSGTGELFF	TGTGCCAGCAGTTGGGGGACGTCCGGCACCGGGGAGCTGTTTTTT
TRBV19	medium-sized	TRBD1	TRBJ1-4	CASRELGTGVGEKLFF	TGTGCCAGTAGGGAACTCGGGACAGGCGTTGGCGAAAAACTGTTTTTT
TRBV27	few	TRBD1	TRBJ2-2	CASRVGQGAAGELFF	TGTGCCAGCAGGGTAGGACAGGGGGCCGCCGGGGAGCTGTTTTTT
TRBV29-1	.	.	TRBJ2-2	CSVGSNTGELFF	TGCAGCGTTGGATCAAACACCGGGGAGCTGTTTTTT
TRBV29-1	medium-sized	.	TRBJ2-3	CSLRSGGGDTQYF	TGCAGCCTCCGTTCGGGGGGCGGGGATACGCAGTATTTT
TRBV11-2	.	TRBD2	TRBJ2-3	CASKLLAGGSTDTQYF	TGTGCCAGCAAGCTCCTAGCGGGGGGCTCCACAGATACGCAGTATTTT
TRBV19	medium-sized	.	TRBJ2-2	CASSGSGSTGELFF	TGTGCCAGTAGTGGGTCGGGATCCACCGGGGAGCTGTTTTTT
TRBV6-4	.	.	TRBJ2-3	CASSVKTDTDTQYF	TGTGCCAGCAGTGTTAAAACAGATACAGATACGCAGTATTTT
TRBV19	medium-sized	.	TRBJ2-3	CASSIRRADTQYF	TGTGCCAGTAGTATAAGAAGGGCAGATACGCAGTATTTT
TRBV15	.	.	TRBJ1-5	CATSSRYEGPQHF	TGTGCCACCAGCAGTCGGTATGAGGGGCCCCAGCATTTT
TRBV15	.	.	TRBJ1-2	CATSRDSQGSYGYTF	TGTGCCACCAGCAGAGATTCCCAGGGGTCCTATGGCTACACCTTC
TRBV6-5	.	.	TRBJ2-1	CASSLKAGNEQFF	TGTGCCAGCAGTTTAAAGGCCGGGAATGAGCAGTTCTTC
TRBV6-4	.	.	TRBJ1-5	CASSDNPSLEPQHF	TGTGCCAGCAGTGACAATCCAAGTCTGGAGCCCCAGCATTTT
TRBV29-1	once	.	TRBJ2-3	CSGRRSTNPDTQYF	TGCAGCGGCCGCCGGTCCACGAACCCAGATACGCAGTATTTT
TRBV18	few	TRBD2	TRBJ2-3	CASSLGAGADTQYF	TGTGCCAGCTCACTCGGAGCGGGGGCAGATACGCAGTATTTT
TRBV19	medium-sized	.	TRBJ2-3	CASSGQGTDTQYF	TGTGCCAGTAGTGGGCAGGGCACAGATACGCAGTATTTT
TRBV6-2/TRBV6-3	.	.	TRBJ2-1	CASSSRQGGGYNEQFF	TGTGCCAGCAGTTCACGACAGGGAGGTGGGTACAATGAGCAGTTCTTC
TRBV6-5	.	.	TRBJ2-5	CASSLRLEETQYF	TGTGCCAGCAGTTTGCGACTAGAAGAGACCCAGTACTTC
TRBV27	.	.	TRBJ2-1	CASSDPWFRGDYNEQFF	TGTGCCAGCAGTGACCCTTGGTTTCGGGGCGACTACAATGAGCAGTTCTTC
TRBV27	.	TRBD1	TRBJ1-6	CASSRQGIDSPLHF	TGTGCCAGCAGCCGACAGGGGATTGATTCACCCCTCCACTTT
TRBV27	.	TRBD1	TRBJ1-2	CASSSVDRGYGYTF	TGTGCCAGCAGTTCCGTAGACAGGGGCTATGGCTACACCTTC
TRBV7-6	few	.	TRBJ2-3	CASSSRGSTDTQYF	TGTGCCAGCAGCTCCCGTGGCAGCACAGATACGCAGTATTTT
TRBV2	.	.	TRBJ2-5	CASRGDGETQYF	TGTGCCAGCAGGGGTGACGGAGAGACCCAGTACTTC
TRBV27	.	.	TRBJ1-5	CASSPRGGAYSQPQHF	TGTGCCAGCAGTCCTCGGGGGGGGGCGTATAGTCAGCCCCAGCATTTT
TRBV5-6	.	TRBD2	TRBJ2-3	CASSLPGLAGTDTQYF	TGTGCCAGCAGCTTGCCCGGACTAGCGGGCACAGATACGCAGTATTTT
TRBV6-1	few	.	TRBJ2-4	CASERGARNIQYF	TGTGCCAGCGAACGGGGGGCGAGAAACATTCAGTACTTC
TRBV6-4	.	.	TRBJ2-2	CASSGGEDNTGELFF	TGTGCCAGCAGTGGGGGCGAGGATAACACCGGGGAGCTGTTTTTT
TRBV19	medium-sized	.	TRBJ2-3	CASSTQGGPDTQYF	TGTGCCAGTAGTACTCAGGGGGGCCCAGATACGCAGTATTTT
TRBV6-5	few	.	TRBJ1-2	CASSYSREVGYTF	TGTGCCAGCAGTTACAGCAGGGAGGTTGGCTACACCTTC
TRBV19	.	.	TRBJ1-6	CASSIVPMSSYNSLLHF	TGTGCCAGTAGTATAGTCCCCATGAGCTCCTATAATTCACTCCTCCACTTT
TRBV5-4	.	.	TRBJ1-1	CASSLARGNTEAFF	TGCGCCAGCAGCTTGGCCAGGGGTAACACTGAAGCTTTCTTT
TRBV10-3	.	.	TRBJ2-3	CAISEWGSTDTQYF	TGTGCCATCAGTGAATGGGGGAGCACAGATACGCAGTATTTT
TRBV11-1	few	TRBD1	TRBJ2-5	CASSLGQGMALPQYF	TGTGCCAGCAGCCTCGGACAGGGAATGGCCTTGCCCCAGTACTTC
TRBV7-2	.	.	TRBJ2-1	CASSLVSREQFF	TGTGCCAGCAGCTTAGTTTCTAGGGAGCAGTTCTTC
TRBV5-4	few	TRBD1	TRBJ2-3	CASSYRGADTQYF	TGTGCCAGCAGCTACAGGGGTGCGGATACGCAGTATTTT
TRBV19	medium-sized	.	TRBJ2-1	CASSIKVGPHREQFF	TGTGCCAGTAGTATTAAGGTTGGGCCCCACAGGGAGCAGTTCTTC
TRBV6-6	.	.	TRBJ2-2	CASSYLLETNTGELFF	TGTGCCAGCAGTTACCTCCTAGAAACTAACACCGGGGAGCTGTTTTTT
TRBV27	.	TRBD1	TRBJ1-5	CASSLWTGSNQPQHF	TGTGCCAGCAGTTTATGGACAGGAAGCAATCAGCCCCAGCATTTT
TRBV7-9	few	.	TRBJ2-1	CASSLGQSNEQFF	TGTGCCAGCAGCTTAGGACAGTCTAATGAGCAGTTCTTC
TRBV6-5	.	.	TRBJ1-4	CASSYSNPAENEKLFF	TGTGCCAGCAGTTACTCGAACCCGGCTGAAAATGAAAAACTGTTTTTT
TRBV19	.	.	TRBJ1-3	CASSILQGVSGNTIYF	TGTGCCAGTAGTATTTTACAGGGAGTCTCTGGAAACACCATATATTTT
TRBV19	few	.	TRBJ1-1	CASSMWVAVTTEAFF	TGTGCCAGTAGTATGTGGGTGGCCGTGACAACTGAAGCTTTCTTT